This is a list of T cell receptor beta chains from one sample in a study of human T cells and chemical hapten exposure. One entry per CDR3 protein results from TCRdb running MiXCR on the RACE reads. Of 250,000 or so distinct CDR3 sequences in the sample, over 8% were seen once. The starting material was whole blood, obtained in connection with sensitization to the hapten diphenylcyclopropenone (DPC). The receptors originated from a woman between 40 and 55 years old with alopecia areata. Some clones in this sample may be carry-over from other donors' samples. Each CDR3 is given with its conserved first and last residue. The order of the fields is D gene, J gene, CDR3 length, V gene, clone size, CDR3 protein, CDR3 DNA. A D gene is named only where the DNA matches it firmly. Clone size, where shown, is once, few, many, or a class for clones that have expanded.

d_gene: -; j_gene: TRBJ1-6; len: 13; v_gene: TRBV12-3/TRBV12-4; abundance: -; CDR3aa: CASRPRDIKALHF; CDR3nt: TGTGCCAGCAGACCCCGGGACATCAAGGCCCTCCACTTT
d_gene: -; j_gene: TRBJ2-7; len: 17; v_gene: TRBV7-9; abundance: few; CDR3aa: CASSSLPLGPSSYEQYF; CDR3nt: TGTGCCAGCAGCTCCCTACCCCTCGGCCCGTCCTCCTACGAGCAGTACTTC
d_gene: -; j_gene: TRBJ1-6; len: 13; v_gene: TRBV2; abundance: few; CDR3aa: CASSGQVDSPLHF; CDR3nt: TGTGCCAGCAGTGGCCAGGTAGATTCACCCCTCCACTTT
d_gene: TRBD1; j_gene: TRBJ2-2; len: 18; v_gene: TRBV6-2/TRBV6-3; abundance: -; CDR3aa: CASSYSTDRGLNTGELFF; CDR3nt: TGTGCCAGCAGTTACTCGACGGACAGGGGGTTGAACACCGGGGAGCTGTTTTTT
d_gene: TRBD1; j_gene: TRBJ2-4; len: 16; v_gene: TRBV3-1; abundance: many; CDR3aa: CASSRPTGVSQNIQYF; CDR3nt: TGTGCCAGCAGCCGCCCGACAGGGGTATCCCAAAACATTCAGTACTTC
d_gene: -; j_gene: TRBJ2-7; len: 15; v_gene: TRBV6-2/TRBV6-3; abundance: few; CDR3aa: CASSPQERYLGEQYF; CDR3nt: TGTGCCAGCAGCCCACAAGAGCGCTACTTGGGGGAGCAGTACTTC
d_gene: TRBD1; j_gene: TRBJ2-7; len: 14; v_gene: TRBV2; abundance: few; CDR3aa: CASNGDRAIPLVYF; CDR3nt: TGTGCCAGCAATGGGGACAGGGCAATTCCCTTGGTATACTTC
d_gene: -; j_gene: TRBJ2-7; len: 13; v_gene: TRBV30; abundance: few; CDR3aa: CAWSRELLGEQYF; CDR3nt: TGTGCCTGGAGTAGGGAGCTATTAGGGGAGCAGTACTTC
d_gene: TRBD1; j_gene: TRBJ2-7; len: 16; v_gene: TRBV6-5; abundance: -; CDR3aa: CASSYSKQGALYEQYF; CDR3nt: TGTGCCAGCAGTTACTCGAAACAGGGGGCTTTATACGAGCAGTACTTC
d_gene: -; j_gene: TRBJ1-1; len: 11; v_gene: TRBV30; abundance: -; CDR3aa: CAWAGYLEAFF; CDR3nt: TGTGCCTGGGCCGGGTACCTAGAAGCTTTCTTT
d_gene: -; j_gene: TRBJ1-1; len: 16; v_gene: TRBV7-2; abundance: -; CDR3aa: CASSLGSWEGNTEAFF; CDR3nt: TGTGCCAGCAGCTTAGGCTCGTGGGAGGGGAACACTGAAGCTTTCTTT
d_gene: -; j_gene: TRBJ2-1; len: 16; v_gene: TRBV12-3/TRBV12-4; abundance: -; CDR3aa: CASSRWGSIRYNEQFF; CDR3nt: TGTGCCAGCAGCCGATGGGGTAGCATACGCTACAATGAGCAGTTCTTC
d_gene: -; j_gene: TRBJ2-1; len: 15; v_gene: TRBV5-1; abundance: few; CDR3aa: CASSSYSLTDNEQFF; CDR3nt: TGCGCCAGCAGCTCCTACTCCTTGACTGACAATGAGCAGTTCTTC
d_gene: -; j_gene: TRBJ1-1; len: 14; v_gene: TRBV4-1; abundance: -; CDR3aa: CASSQDRLNTEAFF; CDR3nt: TGCGCCAGCAGCCAAGATAGGCTAAACACTGAAGCTTTCTTT
d_gene: -; j_gene: TRBJ2-5; len: 15; v_gene: TRBV6-5; abundance: few; CDR3aa: CASSYSGGREKTQYF; CDR3nt: TGTGCCAGCAGTTACTCCGGGGGGCGCGAAAAGACCCAGTACTTC
d_gene: -; j_gene: TRBJ2-3; len: 13; v_gene: TRBV7-3; abundance: few; CDR3aa: CASSYRPADTQYF; CDR3nt: TGTGCCAGCAGTTACCGACCGGCAGATACGCAGTATTTT
d_gene: -; j_gene: TRBJ2-3; len: 14; v_gene: TRBV4-1; abundance: many; CDR3aa: CASSRPGTLDTQYF; CDR3nt: TGCGCCAGCAGCCGTCCAGGAACTCTAGATACGCAGTATTTT
d_gene: -; j_gene: TRBJ1-1; len: 13; v_gene: TRBV7-9; abundance: many; CDR3aa: CASSWGQNTEAFF; CDR3nt: TGTGCCAGCAGCTGGGGACAGAACACTGAAGCTTTCTTT
d_gene: -; j_gene: TRBJ1-1; len: 12; v_gene: TRBV27; abundance: few; CDR3aa: CASRRGPTEAFF; CDR3nt: TGTGCCAGCAGGCGCGGGCCCACTGAAGCTTTCTTT
d_gene: TRBD1; j_gene: TRBJ1-2; len: 14; v_gene: TRBV2; abundance: few; CDR3aa: CASRDGTGVGGYTF; CDR3nt: TGTGCCAGCAGAGACGGGACAGGGGTCGGCGGCTACACCTTC
d_gene: TRBD2; j_gene: TRBJ2-1; len: 15; v_gene: TRBV5-1; abundance: -; CDR3aa: CASSLVAGGPYEQFF; CDR3nt: TGCGCCAGCAGCTTGGTAGCGGGAGGGCCTTATGAGCAGTTCTTC
d_gene: -; j_gene: TRBJ2-5; len: 14; v_gene: TRBV29-1; abundance: few; CDR3aa: CSVEFTGPPETQYF; CDR3nt: TGCAGCGTTGAATTTACAGGGCCCCCAGAGACCCAGTACTTC
d_gene: TRBD1; j_gene: TRBJ2-2; len: 15; v_gene: TRBV28; abundance: many; CDR3aa: CASSPGTANTGELFF; CDR3nt: TGTGCCAGCAGTCCCGGGACAGCGAACACCGGGGAGCTGTTTTTT
d_gene: TRBD2; j_gene: TRBJ2-1; len: 15; v_gene: TRBV20-1; abundance: few; CDR3aa: CSAGVAGDRYNEQFF; CDR3nt: TGCAGTGCTGGCGTAGCGGGAGATCGCTACAATGAGCAGTTCTTC
d_gene: -; j_gene: TRBJ2-7; len: 14; v_gene: TRBV6-1; abundance: -; CDR3aa: CASSEADNRKEQYF; CDR3nt: TGTGCCAGCAGTGAAGCCGACAACAGGAAGGAGCAGTACTTC
d_gene: -; j_gene: TRBJ2-1; len: 14; v_gene: TRBV12-3/TRBV12-4; abundance: few; CDR3aa: CASSLTGTPNEQFF; CDR3nt: TGTGCCAGCAGTTTAACCGGGACTCCCAATGAGCAGTTCTTC
d_gene: -; j_gene: TRBJ1-1; len: 15; v_gene: TRBV10-3; abundance: few; CDR3aa: CAISESGKGNTEAFF; CDR3nt: TGTGCCATCAGTGAGTCGGGTAAGGGGAACACTGAAGCTTTCTTT
d_gene: -; j_gene: TRBJ1-1; len: 15; v_gene: TRBV6-6; abundance: -; CDR3aa: CASSYRSVGNTEAFF; CDR3nt: TGTGCCAGCAGCTACAGGTCGGTAGGGAACACTGAAGCTTTCTTT
d_gene: TRBD1; j_gene: TRBJ2-2; len: 18; v_gene: TRBV24-1; abundance: -; CDR3aa: CATSDYGQGLPNTGELFF; CDR3nt: TGTGCCACCAGTGATTACGGACAGGGGCTACCGAACACCGGGGAGCTGTTTTTT
d_gene: -; j_gene: TRBJ2-7; len: 14; v_gene: TRBV5-1; abundance: many; CDR3aa: CASSPGPPTDEQYF; CDR3nt: TGCGCCAGCAGCCCGGGACCCCCTACCGACGAGCAGTACTTC
d_gene: -; j_gene: TRBJ2-3; len: 14; v_gene: TRBV15; abundance: -; CDR3aa: CATKQVLSTDTQYF; CDR3nt: TGTGCCACCAAGCAGGTCTTATCCACAGATACGCAGTATTTT
d_gene: -; j_gene: TRBJ1-5; len: 16; v_gene: TRBV5-6; abundance: few; CDR3aa: CASSFFVGGGNQPQHF; CDR3nt: TGTGCCAGCAGCTTCTTCGTAGGGGGAGGCAATCAGCCCCAGCATTTT
d_gene: -; j_gene: TRBJ1-1; len: 16; v_gene: TRBV27; abundance: few; CDR3aa: CASSFQGLSMNTEAFF; CDR3nt: TGTGCCAGCAGTTTTCAAGGTCTCAGCATGAACACTGAAGCTTTCTTT
d_gene: TRBD2; j_gene: TRBJ2-7; len: 15; v_gene: TRBV4-3; abundance: few; CDR3aa: CASSPTWTSSGEQYF; CDR3nt: TGCGCCAGCAGCCCAACCTGGACTAGCTCGGGGGAGCAGTACTTC
d_gene: TRBD2; j_gene: TRBJ2-1; len: 11; v_gene: TRBV6-2/TRBV6-3; abundance: -; CDR3aa: CASNTGGEQFF; CDR3nt: TGTGCCAGTAACACGGGGGGTGAGCAGTTCTTC
d_gene: TRBD2; j_gene: TRBJ2-7; len: 15; v_gene: TRBV27; abundance: -; CDR3aa: CASSVSGRSPHEQYF; CDR3nt: TGTGCCAGCAGTGTTAGCGGGAGATCCCCCCACGAGCAGTACTTC
d_gene: -; j_gene: TRBJ1-5; len: 15; v_gene: TRBV27; abundance: -; CDR3aa: CASSLSAGIRQPQHF; CDR3nt: TGTGCCAGCAGTTTATCTGCGGGGATCAGACAGCCCCAGCATTTT
d_gene: -; j_gene: TRBJ2-3; len: 13; v_gene: TRBV10-3; abundance: -; CDR3aa: CAIAGQSTDTQYF; CDR3nt: TGTGCCATAGCGGGACAGAGCACAGATACGCAGTATTTT
d_gene: -; j_gene: TRBJ1-5; len: 13; v_gene: TRBV11-2; abundance: few; CDR3aa: CASSLEPYQPQHF; CDR3nt: TGTGCCAGCAGCTTAGAGCCTTATCAGCCCCAGCATTTT
d_gene: -; j_gene: TRBJ2-2; len: 15; v_gene: TRBV29-1; abundance: few; CDR3aa: CSVEDPRLNTGELFF; CDR3nt: TGCAGCGTTGAAGATCCGAGGCTCAACACCGGGGAGCTGTTTTTT
d_gene: -; j_gene: TRBJ2-7; len: 12; v_gene: TRBV29-1; abundance: -; CDR3aa: CSVGDQGREQYF; CDR3nt: TGCAGCGTTGGAGATCAGGGAAGGGAGCAGTACTTC
d_gene: TRBD1; j_gene: TRBJ1-2; len: 12; v_gene: TRBV6-1; abundance: -; CDR3aa: CASSEGQFGYTF; CDR3nt: TGTGCCAGCAGTGAGGGACAGTTTGGCTACACCTTC
d_gene: TRBD2; j_gene: TRBJ2-1; len: 17; v_gene: TRBV6-4; abundance: many; CDR3aa: CASSDWLSGTTTYEQFF; CDR3nt: TGTGCCAGCAGTGATTGGCTTAGTGGGACTACGACGTATGAGCAGTTCTTC
d_gene: -; j_gene: TRBJ1-3; len: 16; v_gene: TRBV12-3/TRBV12-4; abundance: -; CDR3aa: CASSFPPLGAGNTIYF; CDR3nt: TGTGCCAGCAGTTTCCCTCCGTTGGGGGCCGGAAACACCATATATTTT
d_gene: -; j_gene: TRBJ1-2; len: 18; v_gene: TRBV6-4; abundance: many; CDR3aa: CASSDPPGPNIVNYGYTF; CDR3nt: TGTGCCAGCAGTGACCCCCCTGGGCCGAATATTGTCAACTATGGCTACACCTTC
d_gene: -; j_gene: TRBJ2-1; len: 10; v_gene: TRBV7-9; abundance: few; CDR3aa: CASTGEWQFF; CDR3nt: TGTGCCAGCACCGGAGAATGGCAGTTCTTC
d_gene: -; j_gene: TRBJ1-3; len: 15; v_gene: TRBV6-5; abundance: -; CDR3aa: CASSYGVIRGNTIYF; CDR3nt: TGTGCCAGCAGTTACGGGGTAATTCGTGGAAACACCATATATTTT
d_gene: -; j_gene: TRBJ1-3; len: 15; v_gene: TRBV28; abundance: few; CDR3aa: CASSLGELTGNTIYF; CDR3nt: TGTGCCAGCAGTTTGGGGGAACTGACTGGAAACACCATATATTTT
d_gene: TRBD2; j_gene: TRBJ2-3; len: 16; v_gene: TRBV7-8; abundance: few; CDR3aa: CASSEGTSGMGNTQYF; CDR3nt: TGTGCCAGCAGCGAGGGGACTAGCGGGATGGGAAATACGCAGTATTTT
d_gene: TRBD2; j_gene: TRBJ2-3; len: 15; v_gene: TRBV12-3/TRBV12-4; abundance: -; CDR3aa: CASSLSGIRADTQYF; CDR3nt: TGTGCCAGCAGTCTCAGCGGGATTCGGGCAGATACGCAGTATTTT
d_gene: TRBD1; j_gene: TRBJ2-3; len: 16; v_gene: TRBV6-5; abundance: few; CDR3aa: CASSYRTGGSTDTQYF; CDR3nt: TGTGCCAGCAGTTATCGGACAGGGGGAAGCACAGATACGCAGTATTTT